These T cell receptor beta chains were read from a single sample in a study of T cell repertoires in cytomegalovirus infection. No antigens are known for them. A single record per CDR3 protein comes from TCRdb applying MiXCR to the reads. The sample has some 800,000 distinct CDR3 sequences; approximately 32% are singletons. This specimen consisted of cultured CD8+ T cells from PBMCs, obtained from culture after CMV antigen stimulation. The source is a human donor in good health (CMV status not recorded). Some clones in this sample may be carry-over from other donors' samples. The CDR3 runs from the conserved cysteine through the conserved F or W.

v_call: TRBV7-9
cdr3_length: 15
cdr3_aa: CASSLRQGDQETQYF

v_call: TRBV12-5
cdr3_length: 15
cdr3_aa: CASGLPTPTGTEAFF

v_call: TRBV5-1
cdr3_length: 15
cdr3_aa: CASSPGTGPTDTQYF

v_call: TRBV12-3/TRBV12-4
cdr3_length: 17
cdr3_aa: CASSGSGGPYSTDTQYF

v_call: TRBV12-3/TRBV12-4
cdr3_length: 13
cdr3_aa: CASSFRDINTIYF

v_call: TRBV27
cdr3_length: 14
cdr3_aa: CASRNRGTNQPQHF

v_call: TRBV7-3
cdr3_length: 16
cdr3_aa: CASSLSAGRLRNEQFF

v_call: TRBV4-1
cdr3_length: 15
cdr3_aa: CASSQEPGPYQPQHF

v_call: TRBV6-5
cdr3_length: 19
cdr3_aa: CASSYRGGRISGPYNEQFF

v_call: TRBV7-3
cdr3_length: 14
cdr3_aa: CASSPTGFEETQYF

v_call: TRBV7-9
cdr3_length: 15
cdr3_aa: CASSGPGLAGAEQFF

v_call: TRBV2
cdr3_length: 14
cdr3_aa: CASMGAGHNYGYTF

v_call: TRBV19
cdr3_length: 14
cdr3_aa: CASSIAGEVETQYF

v_call: TRBV7-9
cdr3_length: 18
cdr3_aa: CASSFNRGLSLMNTEAFF

v_call: TRBV10-3
cdr3_length: 14
cdr3_aa: CAISEMEYNSPLHF

v_call: TRBV6-5
cdr3_length: 16
cdr3_aa: CASSPEQGTLLTEAFF

v_call: TRBV4-1
cdr3_length: 15
cdr3_aa: CASSSTGRRADTQYF

v_call: TRBV27
cdr3_length: 13
cdr3_aa: CASSLSLLTEAFF

v_call: TRBV12-3/TRBV12-4
cdr3_length: 15
cdr3_aa: CASSSGTLSQETQYF

v_call: TRBV6-1
cdr3_length: 15
cdr3_aa: CASSHRNGSSYEQYF

v_call: TRBV19
cdr3_length: 13
cdr3_aa: CASSPTSGVEAFF

v_call: TRBV6-5
cdr3_length: 16
cdr3_aa: CASSYSIGGSIYGYTF

v_call: TRBV6-6
cdr3_length: 14
cdr3_aa: CASSLRIEGGELFF

v_call: TRBV6-1
cdr3_length: 12
cdr3_aa: CASSEAPHEQYF

v_call: TRBV12-3/TRBV12-4
cdr3_length: 18
cdr3_aa: CASSTPGQIALGTNVLTF

v_call: TRBV9
cdr3_length: 14
cdr3_aa: CASSVGQNTYEQYF

v_call: TRBV6-5
cdr3_length: 13
cdr3_aa: CASIGQGPHTIYF

v_call: TRBV19
cdr3_length: 19
cdr3_aa: CASSIRGLAGFGLRETQYF

v_call: TRBV4-2
cdr3_length: 14
cdr3_aa: CASSQGQVEETQYF

v_call: TRBV7-8
cdr3_length: 13
cdr3_aa: CASSLARGGEQFF

v_call: TRBV24-1
cdr3_length: 19
cdr3_aa: CATSDSPGAHPITYNEQFF

v_call: TRBV7-3
cdr3_length: 16
cdr3_aa: CASSLMGQGAYNEQFF

v_call: TRBV6-2/TRBV6-3
cdr3_length: 15
cdr3_aa: CASSYMRSSYNEQFF